This T cell receptor beta chain derives from a study of blood T cell repertoires in COVID-19. As for the study in general: Collection of acute and convalescent COVID-19 samples took place in the United States, Italy and Spain.

Source study methods: Reference gene primer amplification in the assay estimated nucleated cell counts. The repertoire was sequenced with immunoSEQ multiplex PCR; TCRdb's copy has only in-frame clones and lacks some. V and J calls and clone size are as listed in that table; D and trimming were resolved from the DNA. The sample shows approximately 230,000 clones, roughly 80% of them seen only once. V dropped 4 bases and J dropped 2; count of bases not matched to a gene: 11. Germline CDR1 and CDR2: MGHRA and YSYEKL. This CDR3 comprises 18 residues. The receptor's source is a woman aged 40 to 50 with active or convalescent COVID-19. The chain links TRBV4-1 to TRBJ2-2, with 9 bases that match TRBD2. Sequencing input: peripheral blood. The CDR3 sequence is CASSLRSGGNLNTGELFF. CDR3 nucleotide sequence: TGCGCCAGCAGCCTTCGAAGCGGGGGGAACCTCAACACCGGGGAGCTGTTTTTT.